This entry lists 27 T cell receptor beta chains sequenced from one sample in a study of T cell responses to AZD1222 COVID-19 vaccine. TCRdb keeps only in-frame clones here, not all; method: immunoSEQ multiplex PCR. Among 110,000 or so clones, 80% to 90% were seen once, and the ten largest hold around 12%. This sample comprised peripheral blood, obtained on day 0 of AZD1222 vaccination. Every receptor here comes from an adult in good health.

V and J are TRBV28 and TRBJ2-3; TRBD2 might be the D (5 bases). This CDR3 spans 12 amino acids. Germline CDR1 and CDR2: MDHEN and SYDVKM. V dropped 11 bases and J dropped 4 bases, with 13 bases sitting between them. CDR3 region: CALGGRADTQYF. The CDR3 nucleotides are TGTGCCCTGGGTGGGAGAGCAGATACGCAGTATTTT.

The rearrangement joins TRBV6-6 to TRBJ1-5; D uncertain. V gave up 8 bases and J gave up 0 bases, with 11 bases separating them. CDR3 length equals 14 residues. Germline lookup yields CDR1 MNHNY and CDR2 SVGAGI (reference sequence). The CDR3 DNA follows: TGTGCCAGCGTCATCGGGGATAGCAATCAGCCCCAGCATTTT. Amino acids: CASVIGDSNQPQHF.

This clone has a single count. The chain recombines TRBV7-8 with TRBJ1-4; D gene ambiguous. This CDR3 is 15 amino acids long. Germline lookup yields CDR1 SGHVS and CDR2 FQNEAQ. V lost 10 bases and J lost 0, with 15 bases in between. The CDR3 spells CATRVDGATNEKLFF. DNA of the CDR3: TGTGCCACTCGGGTCGATGGAGCAACTAATGAAAAACTGTTTTTT.

The gene calls are TRBV21-1 and TRBJ2-7; the D segment call TRBD1 is taken from the table without a DNA check. TRBV21-1 is an annotated pseudogene. The CDR3 loop spans 17 amino acids. The CDR3 reads CASSQDRGPRGSYEQYF. CDR3 in DNA: TGTGCCAGCAGCCAGGACAGGGGTCCCCGGGGGTCCTACGAGCAGTACTTC.

Only one count was recorded for this clone. This sequence joins TRBV19 and TRBJ2-1; 10 positions match TRBD2. CDR1 LNHDA and CDR2 SQIVND come from the germline V gene (reference sequence). The length of the CDR3 is 16 residues. V was clipped by 3 bases and J by 8 bases; unmatched bases: 10. Here the CDR3 reads CASSILSGRARDEQFF. CDR3 DNA: TGTGCCAGTAGTATCCTCAGCGGGAGGGCTAGGGATGAGCAGTTCTTC.

The chain employs TRBV4-3 and TRBJ2-2; TRBD1 matches 8 bases. The CDR3 is 16 amino acids. The ends lost 1 base at V and 6 bases at J; junction bases unmatched: 7. Looked up from germline, CDR1 is LGHNA and CDR2 is YSLEER. CDR3: CASSQGRQGAAGELFF. The CDR3 nucleotides are TGCGCCAGCAGCCAAGGGAGGCAGGGGGCCGCCGGGGAGCTGTTTTTT.

The chain combines TRBV28 with TRBJ2-7; no clear D. The V gene's germline CDR1 is MDHEN and CDR2 SYDVKM. This CDR3 comprises 14 residues. Trimming removed 3 bases at V and 5 bases at J, with 14 bases between. The CDR3 loop is CASSLWAGKNEQYF. The CDR3 nucleotides are TGTGCCAGCAGTTTGTGGGCAGGAAAAAACGAGCAGTACTTC.

V usage is TRBV4-3 and J usage is TRBJ1-1, with D hard to call. The germline gives CDR1 LGHNA, CDR2 YSLEER. The CDR3 is 13 amino acids. Trimming removed 4 bases from V and 0 bases from J, with 6 bases in between. CDR3 sequence (DNA): TGCGCCAGCAGCCTCGTCCTGAACACTGAAGCTTTCTTT. Amino acids: CASSLVLNTEAFF.

The chain carries TRBV6-6 and TRBJ2-3; D is ambiguous. V dropped 4 bases and J dropped 0 bases, with 11 bases sitting between them. Per the germline V gene, CDR1 is MNHNY and CDR2 is SVGAGI (reference sequence). CDR3 size: 15 residues. CDR3 region: CASSSPPASTDTQYF. The CDR3 DNA reads as TGTGCCAGCAGTTCCCCCCCGGCGAGCACAGATACGCAGTATTTT.

This sequence joins TRBV3-1 (or the pseudogene TRBV3-2) and TRBJ1-2; D is perhaps TRBD1 (6 bases). The CDR3 runs 14 residues. Germline lookup yields CDR1 LGHDT and CDR2 YNNKEL (reference sequence). V dropped 1 base and J dropped 4 bases, with 10 bases sitting between them. The CDR3 sequence: CASSQVRGGYGYTF. The CDR3 DNA reads as TGTGCCAGCAGCCAAGTCAGGGGTGGCTATGGCTACACCTTC.

The chain recombines TRBV15 with TRBJ2-2; possibly TRBD1 for D (5 bases). Trimming pared 0 bases from V and 7 bases from J, leaving 9 bases between. Per the germline V gene, CDR1 is LNHNV and CDR2 is YYDKDF (reference sequence). CDR3 size: 14 residues. The CDR3 loop is CATSRDQGSGELFF. The CDR3 DNA is TGTGCCACCAGCAGAGATCAGGGAAGCGGGGAGCTGTTTTTT.

This sequence joins TRBV7-3 and TRBJ1-1; 9 bases match TRBD1. The germline V gene has CDR1 SGHTA and CDR2 FQGTGA. Losses at the gene ends were 5 bases for V and 6 bases for J; bases not matched to a gene: 10. This CDR3 has 15 amino acids. This CDR3 reads CASSRTGASGAEAFF. CDR3 bases: TGTGCCAGCAGCCGGACAGGGGCCTCTGGGGCTGAAGCTTTCTTT.

The chain employs TRBV7-2 and TRBJ2-5; D gene uncertain. V dropped 5 bases and J dropped 5 bases, with 18 bases sitting between them. In germline, CDR1 is SGHTA, CDR2 FQGNSA. The CDR3 contains 15 residues. The CDR3 DNA is TGTGCCAGCAGCCCCATGGCCGGCGTCGGGGAGACCCAGTACTTC. Translating gives CASSPMAGVGETQYF.

The chain combines TRBV19 with TRBJ1-5; 11 bases match TRBD1. With V trimmed by 4 bases and J by 6 bases, 8 bases remained unmatched. The germline gives CDR1 LNHDA, CDR2 SQIVND (reference sequence). The CDR3 length is 16 residues. CDR3 in DNA: TGTGCCAGTAGTACCTCCCGGGACAGGGGGATTCAGCCCCAGCATTTT. Amino acid sequence: CASSTSRDRGIQPQHF.

The genes are TRBV24-1 and TRBJ1-2; unclear D gene. This CDR3 is 14 amino acids long. Germline CDR1 and CDR2: KGHDR and SFDVKD. Trimming took 4 bases from V and 4 from J, leaving 12 bases between them. Written as DNA, the CDR3 is TGTGCCACCAGTGACCCCCCGCAGACCTATGGCTACACCTTC. Its protein product is CATSDPPQTYGYTF.

The DNA of the CDR3 is TGTGCCAGCAGCTTAGGACAGGGGTTTGGCTACACCTTC. This encodes CASSLGQGFGYTF. The genes are TRBV7-9 and TRBJ1-2; TRBD1 aligns across 8 bases. V lost 1 base and J lost 7; bases outside the gene matches: 2. This CDR3 region has 13 residues. CDR1 SEHNR and CDR2 FQNEAQ come from the germline V gene (reference sequence).

The chain links TRBV28 to TRBJ1-6; D is perhaps TRBD1 (5 bases). V lost 5 bases and J 6 bases, leaving 8 bases between the germline ends. The germline gives CDR1 MDHEN, CDR2 SYDVKM. The CDR3 length is 13 residues. CDR3 coding DNA: TGTGCCAGCAGTCCTAGGGGTAATTCACCCCTCCACTTT. Encoded protein: CASSPRGNSPLHF.

The chain has TRBV5-1 and TRBJ2-3, with 13 nucleotides matching TRBD2. The CDR3 covers 19 residues. J gave up 0 bases and V 0 bases, and 7 bases lay outside the gene matches. Looked up from germline, CDR1 is SGHRS and CDR2 is YFSETQ. CDR3 coding DNA: TGCGCCAGCAGCTTGGCCGGGACTAGCGGGATCACTAGCACAGATACGCAGTATTTT. Translated: CASSLAGTSGITSTDTQYF.

The chain joins TRBV11-2 to TRBJ2-5; D gene ambiguous. The CDR3 consists of 12 residues. V was clipped by 2 bases and J by 5 bases, with 6 bases between them. Looked up from germline, CDR1 is SGHAT and CDR2 is FQNNGV. CDR3 protein: CASSLSRETQYF. DNA for the CDR3: TGTGCCAGCAGCTTATCCCGGGAGACCCAGTACTTC.

This sequence joins TRBV2 and TRBJ1-5; no firm D call. Between the trimmed V and J ends, which lost 2 bases and 3 bases, there was a span of 11 bases. This CDR3 spans 15 amino acids. Germline V gene data show CDR1 as SNHLY and CDR2 as FYNNEI. CDR3 sequence: CASSESPGPNQPQHF. CDR3 DNA sequence: TGTGCCAGCAGTGAATCCCCGGGCCCCAATCAGCCCCAGCATTTT.

This clone was detected only once. The chain combines TRBV18 with TRBJ1-1; 8 nucleotides match TRBD1. This CDR3 is 14 amino acids long. CDR1 is KGHSH and CDR2 is LQKENI in the germline V gene. V gave up 6 bases and J gave up 3 bases; unmatched junction bases: 6. CDR3 nucleotide sequence: TGTGCCAGCTCCCCGCTGACAGGGGACACTGAAGCTTTCTTT. Protein sequence: CASSPLTGDTEAFF.

This clone was picked up one time. The chain uses TRBV11-3 and TRBJ2-2; unclear D gene. The CDR3 has 13 amino acids. CDR1 is SGHNT, CDR2 YENEEA, per germline. V gave up 5 bases and J gave up 5 bases, with 9 bases separating them. The CDR3 spells CASSLRVTGELFF. The CDR3 region has the DNA TGTGCCAGCAGCCTCCGAGTTACCGGGGAGCTGTTTTTT.

V usage is TRBV11-3 and J usage is TRBJ2-2, with D possibly TRBD1 on 5 matching bases. Trimming removed 4 bases at V and 6 bases at J, with 12 bases between. The CDR3 runs 14 residues. Germline V CDR1 and CDR2: SGHNT, YENEEA. This CDR3 is CASSSRDVAGELFF. CDR3 nucleotides: TGTGCCAGCAGCTCCAGGGATGTCGCCGGGGAGCTGTTTTTT.

This clone was observed a single time. The J gene is TRBJ2-7, the V gene TRBV2; D is unclear. This CDR3 is 12 amino acids long. Trimming pared 6 bases from V and 6 bases from J, leaving 12 bases between. Germline V gives CDR1 SNHLY, CDR2 FYNNEI. CDR3: CASSLTASEQYF. CDR3 nucleotide sequence: TGTGCCAGCAGCCTGACCGCCTCCGAGCAGTACTTC.

J is TRBJ1-5 and V is TRBV2; the match to TRBD1 covers 9 bases. This CDR3 is 18 amino acids long. Germline values: CDR1 SNHLY, CDR2 FYNNEI. V lost 3 bases to trimming and J lost 1 base; unmatched junction nucleotides: 10. The CDR3, as DNA: TGTGCCAGCAGTGACACCGGGACAGGGATAAGAAGCAATCAGCCCCAGCATTTT. Its translation is CASSDTGTGIRSNQPQHF.

The V gene is TRBV6-2 or TRBV6-3, the J gene TRBJ2-6; D gene uncertain. The V and J ends lost 2 bases and 0 bases respectively, with 5 bases between them. The germline V gene encodes CDR1 MNHEY and CDR2 SVGEGT. The CDR3 has 15 residues. The CDR3 region is CASSYGYSGANVLTF. The CDR3 DNA reads as TGTGCCAGCAGTTACGGGTACTCTGGGGCCAACGTCCTGACTTTC.

This chain connects TRBV24-1 to TRBJ2-5, with D possibly TRBD1 on 6 matching bases. The CDR3 runs to 15 residues. Per germline, CDR1 KGHDR and CDR2 SFDVKD. Trimming shortened V by 3 bases and J by 7 bases, and 17 bases separated the two germline ends. The CDR3 DNA reads as TGTGCCACCAGTGATCCGTCTGGGGGCCCAGGGACCCAGTACTTC. Its translation is CATSDPSGGPGTQYF.